This entry lists 2 T cell receptor beta chains sequenced from one sample in a study of T-cell reconstitution after alpha-beta-depleted transplantation in children. This sample's TCRbeta library carried unique molecular identifier barcodes. A single record per CDR3 protein comes from TCRdb applying MiXCR to the PCR reads. The sample comprises 450,000 to 600,000 distinct CDR3 sequences, 13% of which are singletons, and 2% to 2.5% rests with the top ten. The sequenced sample was PBMCs, mostly from graft donor cells, obtained 360 days after TCRalphabeta/CD19-depleted stem cell transplant. Source of these receptors: a male patient between 5 and 17 years old who had a stem cell transplant for acute myeloid leukemia, so the T cells may come from the graft donor.

The sample holds a few counts of this clonotype. This chain connects TRBV20-1 to TRBJ2-1; D is unclear. The V end was cut by 0 bases, the J end by 2 bases, with 26 bases between. The CDR3 runs to 20 residues. Germline-derived CDR1 and CDR2 are DFQATT and SNEGSKA (reference sequence). CDR3 coding DNA: TGCAGTGCTAGAGAGCCTCTGGGATCTAGGGTTAAGGGCCCCTACAATGAGCAGTTCTTC. It yields the protein CSAREPLGSRVKGPYNEQFF.

Only a few counts were recorded for this clonotype. This sequence joins TRBV20-1 and TRBJ1-2; TRBD1 matches at 8 bases. The trim removed 5 bases at V and 4 bases at J, leaving 9 bases unmatched. CDR1 and CDR2 from the germline V gene are DFQATT and SNEGSKA (reference sequence). The CDR3 is made up of 14 amino acids. The CDR3 DNA follows: TGCAGTGCTGCGACCTTGACAGGGGTCTATGGCTACACCTTC. It specifies CSAATLTGVYGYTF.